This T cell receptor (beta chain) derives from a study of blood T cell repertoires in COVID-19. Study information: The samples span acute and convalescent COVID-19 from the United States, Italy and Spain.

This clone was counted a single time. How the authors handled the data: Reference gene primer amplification gave estimated nucleated cell counts. Clones were read by immunoSEQ multiplex PCR, and TCRdb kept only the in-frame ones, dropping some. V, J and clone size derive from that table, while D and trimming were established from the DNA sequence. The sample yields tens of thousands of clones, around four fifths seen once. Source material: peripheral blood. This sequence originates from a man aged 60-69 years with acute or convalescent COVID-19.

DNA of the CDR3: TGTGCCAGCTCACCACCAGCCCGCTTGGAGCAGTTCTTC. Translation gives CASSPPARLEQFF. The rearrangement uses TRBV18 and TRBJ2-1; no reliable D call. V lost 0 bases to trimming and J lost 10 bases, with 10 bases between them. Germline CDR1 reads KGHSH; CDR2 reads LQKENI. This CDR3 has 13 amino acids.